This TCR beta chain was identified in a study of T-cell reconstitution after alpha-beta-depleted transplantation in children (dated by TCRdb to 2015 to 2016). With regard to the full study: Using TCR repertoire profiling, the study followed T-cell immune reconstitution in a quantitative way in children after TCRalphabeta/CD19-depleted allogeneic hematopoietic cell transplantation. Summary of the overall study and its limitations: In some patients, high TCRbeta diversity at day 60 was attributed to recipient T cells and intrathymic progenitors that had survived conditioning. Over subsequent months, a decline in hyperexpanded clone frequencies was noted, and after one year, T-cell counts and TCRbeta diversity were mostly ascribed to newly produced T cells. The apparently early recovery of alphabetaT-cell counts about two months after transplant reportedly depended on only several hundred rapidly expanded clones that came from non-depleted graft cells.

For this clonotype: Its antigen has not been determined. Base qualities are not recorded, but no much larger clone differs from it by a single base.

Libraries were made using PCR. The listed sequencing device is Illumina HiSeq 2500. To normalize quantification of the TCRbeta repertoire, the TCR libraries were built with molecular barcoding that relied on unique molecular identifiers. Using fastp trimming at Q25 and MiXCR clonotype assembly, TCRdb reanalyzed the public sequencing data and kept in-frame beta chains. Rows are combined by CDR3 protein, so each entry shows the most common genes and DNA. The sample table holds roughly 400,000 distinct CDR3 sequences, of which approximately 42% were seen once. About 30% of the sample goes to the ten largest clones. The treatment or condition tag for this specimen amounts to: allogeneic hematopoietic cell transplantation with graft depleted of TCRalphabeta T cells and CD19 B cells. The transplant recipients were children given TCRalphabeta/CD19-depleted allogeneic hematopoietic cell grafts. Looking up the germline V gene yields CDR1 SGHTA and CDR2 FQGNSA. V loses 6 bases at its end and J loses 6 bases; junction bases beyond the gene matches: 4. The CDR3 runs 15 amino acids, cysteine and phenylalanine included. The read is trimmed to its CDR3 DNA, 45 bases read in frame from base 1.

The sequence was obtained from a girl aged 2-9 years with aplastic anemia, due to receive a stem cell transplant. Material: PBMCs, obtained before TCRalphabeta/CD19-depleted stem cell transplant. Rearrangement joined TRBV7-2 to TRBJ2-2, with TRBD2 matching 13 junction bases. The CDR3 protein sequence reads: CASRQGLAGSGELFF. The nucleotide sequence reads TGTGCCAGCAGGCAGGGACTAGCGGGGTCCGGGGAGCTGTTTTTT.